Listed here are 3 T cell receptor beta chains from one sample, sequenced in a study of post-analysis software for immune sequencing data. Their cognate antigens are unknown. Tagging with unique molecular identifiers was a feature of the TCR beta cDNA libraries. TCRdb independently ran MiXCR on the PCR reads; one entry per CDR3 protein. Among about 570,000 distinct CDR3 sequences listed, less than 40% were seen once. Whole-study results and caveats: Roughly 5 TRBV segments (TRBV5-6, TRBV5-1 and TRBV20-1 among them) occurred more frequently in patients than in controls.

The sequenced sample was blood. These receptors all come from a girl aged 2-17 years with multiple sclerosis.

The CDR3 region is CASSQGTVVNDEQYF. CDR3 bases: TGCGCCAGCAGCCAAGGGACAGTGGTGAATGACGAGCAGTACTTC. The genes are TRBV4-1 and TRBJ2-7, with D perhaps matching TRBD1 (6 bases). The CDR3 spans 15 residues. Germline CDR1 and CDR2: MGHRA and YSYEKL. Trimming shortened V by 1 base and J by 5 bases, and 15 bases separated the two germline ends.

In this sample, this clonotype turned up a few times. CDR3 nucleotides: TGCAGTGCTAGAGATCACACAGATACGCAGTATTTT. It is translated as CSARDHTDTQYF. V usage is TRBV20-1 and J usage is TRBJ2-3, with unresolved D. Trimming shortened V by 0 bases and J by 2 bases, and 3 bases separated the two germline ends. Germline V gene sequence: CDR1 DFQATT, CDR2 SNEGSKA (reference sequence). This CDR3 is 12 amino acids long.

CDR3 protein: CASSLGRTEGNEQFF. The CDR3 DNA is TGCGCCAGCAGCTTGGGCAGGACGGAAGGCAATGAGCAGTTCTTC. The chain is built from TRBV5-1 and TRBJ2-1; D ambiguous. Germline values: CDR1 SGHRS, CDR2 YFSETQ. With 0 bases removed from V and 6 bases from J, the gap between germline ends came to 13 bases. This CDR3 comprises 15 residues. The complete variable domain, with remaining parts taken from reference TRBV5-1 and TRBJ2-1, reads KAGVTQTPRYLIKTRGQQVTLSCSPISGHRSVSWYQQTPGQGLQFLFEYFSETQRNKGNFPGRFSGRQFSNSRSEMNVSTLELGDSALYLCASSLGRTEGNEQFFGPGTRLTVL.